Shown below are 30 T cell receptor beta chains from a single sample sequenced in a study of CXCR3-negative and CXCR3-positive naive CD8 T cells. No antigen has been identified for these receptors. TRB cDNA libraries were made by UMI-labeled 5' RACE. TCRdb reanalyzed the 5' RACE reads, giving one entry per CDR3 protein sequence and no DNA. Its clone listing holds around 130,000 distinct CDR3 sequences. General study findings and limits: Comparison of naive cells showed more hydrophobic TRB CDR3s in CXCR3-positive than in CXCR3-negative naive cells.

Material: naive CXCR3+ CD8+ T cells from blood. Subset meaning: CD45RO-CCR7+CD27+CD95- naive CD8+ T cells expressing CXCR3 (TNR3+). These TCRs come from a human donor in good health. Some clones in this sample may be carry-over from other donors' samples.

The chain has TRBV5-5 and TRBJ2-7; the D call of TRBD1 rests on TCRdb alone, since no DNA is present to check it. The CDR3 length is 13 residues. Germline lookup yields CDR1 SGHKS and CDR2 YYEKEE (reference sequence). Here the CDR3 reads CASSYRQTPEQYF.

The rearrangement joins TRBV18 to TRBJ2-7; TCRdb reports TRBD2, a call that lacks DNA to check it against. From germline, CDR1 is KGHSH and CDR2 LQKENI. The CDR3 runs to 14 residues. CDR3 protein: CASSPPGGLYEQYF.

This chain connects TRBV7-9 to TRBJ2-7; TCRdb lists TRBD2, though no DNA is available to test this call. The CDR3 extends over 15 amino acids. The germline V gene has CDR1 SEHNR and CDR2 FQNEAQ (reference sequence). The CDR3 reads CASSSPLGTRGEQYF.

The genes are TRBV10-3 and TRBJ2-1; TCRdb picks TRBD2, but there is no DNA to check that call. Germline V gene lookup returns CDR1 ENHRY and CDR2 SYGVKD. The CDR3 covers 19 residues. This CDR3 reads CAISEMWLAAGADYNEQFF.

The chain employs TRBV7-9 and TRBJ2-3; absent DNA, TCRdb's TRBD1 call cannot be checked. Germline CDR1 SEHNR, CDR2 FQNEAQ (reference sequence). The CDR3 covers 15 residues. CDR3 in amino acids: CASSSNDRGPDTQYF. Full variable domain (rest looked up from reference TRBV7-9 and TRBJ2-3): DTGVSQNPRHKITKRGQNVTFRCDPISEHNRLYWYRQTLGQGPEFLTYFQNEAQLEKSRLLSDRFSAERPKGSFSTLEIQRTEQGDSAMYLCASSSNDRGPDTQYFGPGTRLTVL.

This chain links TRBV27 with TRBJ1-4; as DNA is missing, the TRBD1 call by TCRdb cannot be tested. This CDR3 has 14 residues. Germline-derived CDR1 and CDR2 are MNHEY and SMNVEV (reference sequence). The CDR3 reads CASSPLDSEEELFF.

This rearrangement joins TRBV29-1 to TRBJ1-1. The length of the CDR3 is 12 residues. Germline V gene data show CDR1 as SQVTM and CDR2 as ANQGSEA. The CDR3 region is CSVDMGNTEAFF.

J is TRBJ2-1 and V is TRBV20-1. The CDR3 runs to 12 residues. The V gene's germline CDR1 is DFQATT and CDR2 SNEGSKA (reference sequence). This CDR3 reads CSARDDGNEQFF.

The chain recombines TRBV28 with TRBJ2-5; the TCRdb D gene call, TRBD2, has no DNA to confirm it. Germline values: CDR1 MDHEN, CDR2 SYDVKM. The CDR3 is 15 amino acids. The CDR3 spells CASSPWGSGQETQYF.

The chain combines TRBV13 with TRBJ2-5; TCRdb's D call, TRBD1, is unchecked because there is no DNA. CDR1 is PRHDT, CDR2 FYEKMQ, per germline (reference sequence). The CDR3 has 13 amino acids. CDR3 protein: CASSLTGVETQYF. Based on the CDR3 plus reference TRBV13 and TRBJ2-5, the full variable domain is AAGVIQSPRHLIKEKRETATLKCYPIPRHDTVYWYQQGPGQDPQFLISFYEKMQSDKGSIPDRFSAQQFSDYHSELNMSSLELGDSALYFCASSLTGVETQYFGPGTRLLVL.

The rearrangement links TRBV20-1 to TRBJ2-7. Per germline, CDR1 DFQATT and CDR2 SNEGSKA (reference sequence). The CDR3 consists of 14 residues. CDR3: CSARDLESSYEQYF.

This CDR3 reads CASYNAGELFF. The V gene is TRBV4-2, the J gene TRBJ2-2. Germline V gene sequence: CDR1 LGHNA, CDR2 YNFKEQ. The CDR3 is 11 residues long.

The J gene is TRBJ2-2, the V gene TRBV29-1; the D call of TRBD1 rests on TCRdb alone, since no DNA is present to check it. CDR1 is SQVTM, CDR2 ANQGSEA, per germline. CDR3 length: 14 residues. CDR3 protein: CSVEGQGNTGELFF.

The chain combines TRBV5-4 with TRBJ1-1; as DNA is missing, the TRBD1 call by TCRdb cannot be tested. This CDR3 has 14 residues. Germline V gene sequence: CDR1 SGHNT, CDR2 YYREEE (reference sequence). CDR3 region: CASSQTGLNTEAFF.

The chain couples TRBV12-3 or TRBV12-4 to TRBJ1-1. This CDR3 is built from 12 residues. CDR3 protein: CASSLIKTEAFF.

This rearrangement joins TRBV29-1 to TRBJ1-2; lacking DNA, the TRBD1 call made by TCRdb goes unchecked. Germline CDR1 reads SQVTM; CDR2 reads ANQGSEA. The CDR3 consists of 13 residues. CDR3: CSALDSVGYGYTF. Filled out from reference TRBV29-1 and TRBJ1-2, the complete variable domain reads SAVISQKPSRDICQRGTSLTIQCQVDSQVTMMFWYRQQPGQSLTLIATANQGSEATYESGFVIDKFPISRPNLTFSTLTVSNMSPEDSSIYLCSALDSVGYGYTFGSGTRLTVV.

The rearrangement joins TRBV28 to TRBJ2-1; TCRdb outputs TRBD2, but without DNA this stays unchecked. The CDR3 runs 21 residues. CDR1 and CDR2 (germline): MDHEN, SYDVKM. The CDR3 sequence is CASSTDAPDRVLAGGYNEQFF.

The chain carries TRBV19 and TRBJ2-1; TCRdb returns TRBD2, unconfirmable since there is no DNA. Germline CDR1 and CDR2: LNHDA and SQIVND (reference sequence). CDR3 length equals 14 residues. The chain's CDR3 is CATSWTNPYNEQFF.

The chain has TRBV6-5 and TRBJ2-7; the D call of TRBD1 rests on TCRdb alone, since no DNA is present to check it. CDR1 MNHEY and CDR2 SVGAGI come from the germline V gene. The CDR3 has 14 residues. The CDR3 loop reads CASSEWTGAWEQYF.

The V gene is TRBV6-4, the J gene TRBJ2-3; TCRdb names TRBD2, which stays unverified in the absence of DNA. CDR1 is MRHNA and CDR2 is SNTAGT in the germline V gene. This CDR3 contains 16 residues. CDR3 loop: CASSDSTGGSTDTQYF.

The rearrangement joins TRBV11-1 to TRBJ2-7. Germline values: CDR1 SGHAT, CDR2 FQDESV (reference sequence). This CDR3 is 14 amino acids long. The CDR3 here is CASSFEAGTYEQYF. Full variable domain (missing parts from reference TRBV11-1 and TRBJ2-7): EAEVAQSPRYKITEKSQAVAFWCDPISGHATLYWYRQILGQGPELLVQFQDESVVDDSQLPKDRFSAERLKGVDSTLKIQPAELGDSAMYLCASSFEAGTYEQYFGPGTRLTVT.

V is TRBV3-1 and J is TRBJ1-2; the TCRdb call, TRBD1, lacks DNA for checking. This CDR3 has 15 amino acids. Germline-derived CDR1 and CDR2 are LGHDT and YNNKEL (reference sequence). This chain's CDR3 is CASSQDGDRSRGYTF. Together with reference TRBV3-1 and TRBJ1-2, the CDR3 gives the full variable domain: DTAVSQTPKYLVTQMGNDKSIKCEQNLGHDTMYWYKQDSKKFLKIMFSYNNKELIINETVPNRFSPKSPDKAHLNLHINSLELGDSAVYFCASSQDGDRSRGYTFGSGTRLTVV.

The chain has TRBV12-3 or TRBV12-4 and TRBJ2-5. The CDR3 has 13 residues. The CDR3 spells CASSLSNRETQYF.

This chain joins TRBV18 and TRBJ2-7; the TCRdb D gene call, TRBD1, has no DNA to confirm it. Germline values: CDR1 KGHSH, CDR2 LQKENI. This CDR3 has 14 amino acids. The CDR3 sequence: CASSGDRSTYEQYF.

The V call is TRBV18, the J call TRBJ2-5; the TRBD2 assignment by TCRdb is unverifiable without DNA. This CDR3 contains 15 residues. CDR1 is KGHSH and CDR2 is LQKENI in the germline V gene. The CDR3 here is CASSPPGGGQETQYF.

The V call is TRBV11-3, the J call TRBJ2-3; TCRdb calls TRBD1, which cannot be checked without DNA. This CDR3 has 15 residues. Germline V gene sequence: CDR1 SGHNT, CDR2 YENEEA. The CDR3 reads CASSLSGQGGDTQYF.

The rearrangement joins TRBV7-2 to TRBJ2-7. This CDR3 region has 15 residues. Germline values: CDR1 SGHTA, CDR2 FQGNSA. The CDR3 protein is CASSLVSQPSYEQYF.

The rearrangement uses TRBV29-1 and TRBJ1-1. Germline CDR1 reads SQVTM; CDR2 reads ANQGSEA. The CDR3 contains 11 residues. The CDR3 reads CSVFDHTEAFF. Using reference TRBV29-1 and TRBJ1-1 for the parts outside the CDR3, the full variable domain is SAVISQKPSRDICQRGTSLTIQCQVDSQVTMMFWYRQQPGQSLTLIATANQGSEATYESGFVIDKFPISRPNLTFSTLTVSNMSPEDSSIYLCSVFDHTEAFFGQGTRLTVV.

The chain couples TRBV23-1 to TRBJ2-7; TCRdb's assignment of TRBD2 cannot be checked, as there is no DNA. TRBV23-1 is recorded as an ORF, its role being uncertain. The CDR3 covers 13 residues. This chain's CDR3 is CASRRGGYHEQYF.

CDR3 loop: CASSSPGRNTEAFF. The chain has TRBV3-1 and TRBJ1-1; TCRdb's D call of TRBD1 is untestable without DNA. Germline assignment: CDR1 LGHDT and CDR2 YNNKEL (reference sequence). This CDR3 spans 14 amino acids.